A selection of T cell receptor beta chains follows, all from one sample in a study of regulatory T cells in long-lasting Graves disease. TCRdb fed the multiplex PCR reads into MiXCR, producing one record per CDR3 protein. The sample consists of roughly 320,000 distinct CDR3 sequences, approximately 15% of them appearing once. The sample was also linked to a second study, of T cells in Graves' hyperthyroidism and ophthalmopathy.

Source: peripheral blood mononuclear cells (PBMCs), taken at new diagnosis, from a patient treated with antithyroid drugs. These receptors were collected from a man aged 40-50 years with Graves disease. Both conserved end residues are trimmed from each CDR3.

V,CDR3
TRBV6-2/TRBV6-3,ASRGQGPVITGELF
TRBV7-9,ASSTLTGMHNEQF
TRBV18,ASSPLGGLREKLF
TRBV4-2,ASSQGPTGPNYGYT
TRBV3-1,ASSGELAGNTDTQY
TRBV20-1,SARWAGGGYEQY
TRBV12-3/TRBV12-4,ASSFQPNTEAF
TRBV20-1,SARIQDSYEQY
TRBV18,ASSPRGTAGNTIY
TRBV28,ASSDQGTYYEQY
TRBV20-1,SASSPSLSYNEQF
TRBV29-1,SVRDRYATEAF
TRBV12-3/TRBV12-4,ASSLGRNSYEQY
TRBV20-1,SARGPGRSYEQY
TRBV28,ASSLVWVGEQF
TRBV7-2,ASSPFGLAGGPT
TRBV2,ASNRERANEKLF
TRBV20-1,SARPGPPGGEQF
TRBV11-2,ASNQGGIDQPQH
TRBV11-3,ASSSLAGTHTGELF
TRBV5-5,ASSLRALRDEQY
TRBV18,ASSRAGTSGPYEQY
TRBV29-1,SAGTSGGAAYNEQF
TRBV3-1,ASRLRSGGATDEQF
TRBV28,ASSNPGTGSIEKLF
TRBV4-1,ASSQITGQGFRGYT
TRBV20-1,SAQNLGQGGNTEAF
TRBV2,VSHSEQF
TRBV6-1,ASSEGWGSGGYT